The T cell receptor (beta chain) described here comes from a study of regulatory T cells in long-lasting Graves disease. Specified time point: persistent/refractory GD, antithyroid drugs over 5 years with positive TRAb. With RNA extracted from PBMCs as input, the TCR library was made. This CDR3 contains 16 residues. Trimming removed 7 bases from V and 6 bases from J; junction bases left unmatched: 17. The V gene's germline CDR1 is SQVTM and CDR2 ANQGSEA. To make TCR beta libraries, researchers used iRepertoire HTBI primers and Arm-PCR of CDR3 regions. TCRdb ran MiXCR on the multiplex PCR reads and lists one entry per CDR3 protein. The sample yields 400,000 to 500,000 distinct CDR3 sequences, 20% to 25% seen once. This clonotype was picked up a small number of times.

This clonotype was obtained from a female donor with Graves disease. Source: peripheral blood mononuclear cells (PBMCs), taken when the disease was refractory, from a patient treated with antithyroid drugs. The V gene is TRBV29-1, the J gene TRBJ2-4, with 8 bases that match TRBD1. The CDR3 spells CSGTGQGAENGNIQYF. The CDR3 DNA sequence: TGCAGCGGTACCGGGCAGGGGGCCGAGAACGGAAACATTCAGTACTTC.